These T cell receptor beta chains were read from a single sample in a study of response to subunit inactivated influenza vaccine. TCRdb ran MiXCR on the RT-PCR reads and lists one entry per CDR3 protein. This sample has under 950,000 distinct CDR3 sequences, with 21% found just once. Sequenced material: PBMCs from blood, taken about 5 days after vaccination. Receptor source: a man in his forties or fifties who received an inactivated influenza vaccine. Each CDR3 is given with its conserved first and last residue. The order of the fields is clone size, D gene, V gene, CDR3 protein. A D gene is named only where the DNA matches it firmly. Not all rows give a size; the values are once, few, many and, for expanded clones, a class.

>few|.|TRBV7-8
CASSLKVSPKTDTQYF
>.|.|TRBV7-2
CASTHRALFAEQFF
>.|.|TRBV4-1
CASKQGGGPEKLFF
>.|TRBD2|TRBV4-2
CASSHLTSGSSYEQYF
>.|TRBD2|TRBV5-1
CASSLDPGLVAETQYF
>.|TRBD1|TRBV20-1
CSASKGGYQETQYF
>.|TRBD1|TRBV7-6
CASSLETGGNTGELLF
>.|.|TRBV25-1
CASSEYRDISDEQYF
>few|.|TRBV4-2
CASSQGRELVNEQFF
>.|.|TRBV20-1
CSARRPGLGGANVLTF
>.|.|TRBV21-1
CANNEQFF
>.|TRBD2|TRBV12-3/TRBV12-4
CASMGGGVSYNEQFF
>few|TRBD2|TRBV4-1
CASSQVPSGVTDTQYF
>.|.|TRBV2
CASSPNTDEKLFF
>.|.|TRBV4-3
CASSQRRLNYGYTF
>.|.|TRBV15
CATSRDRGRRSEQYF
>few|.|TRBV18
CASSPPRGQEGTQYF
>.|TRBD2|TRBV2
CASRGTSGGPRLSTDTQYF
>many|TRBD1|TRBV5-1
CASSGGTGAYEQYF
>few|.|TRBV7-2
CASSSRRSGSSYNEQFF
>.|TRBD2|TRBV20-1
CSASSPLAGVSYNEQFF
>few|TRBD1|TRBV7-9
CASSLVAGGNEQFF
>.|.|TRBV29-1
CSVEGTSPYEQYF
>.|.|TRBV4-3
CASSQEGGRFEKLFF
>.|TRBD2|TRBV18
CASSPKTSGSAGNEQFF
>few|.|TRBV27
CASSFSGQLNTIYF
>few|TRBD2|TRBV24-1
CATGEGLSTGELFF
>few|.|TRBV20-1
CSARTSTGNPGNTIYF
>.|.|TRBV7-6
CASSFAPDGNQPQHF